This T cell receptor (beta chain) stems from a study of cytomegalovirus exposure and HLA in healthy donors. The study's findings and limits: Investigators reported fewer than 200 TCR beta chains as tied to cytomegalovirus. Later analysis identified a missense DCLRE1C variant that was linked to TCR beta V- and J-gene trimming. There were some public TCRs occurring in many donors, but most TCR sequences were rare. Analysis performed later showed TCR beta chains linked to HLA being more clonally expanded than equally common others.

This clone has a single count. Its antigen is undetermined. Use of 60 Vbeta and 13 Jbeta primers characterized the PCR. Sequencing was performed with immunoSEQ multiplex PCR; in TCRdb, only in-frame clones are kept and a portion is missing. The sample lists about 90,000 clones; about 66% were seen once. The sample taken for sequencing was PBMCs. The receptor's source is a woman in her fifties or sixties in good health and CMV-seropositive.

Here the CDR3 reads CASSLGASGGSYEQYF. In DNA, the CDR3 is TGTGCCAGCAGCTTGGGGGCTAGCGGGGGGAGCTACGAGCAGTACTTC. This rearrangement joins TRBV5-4 to TRBJ2-7; 11 nucleotides align to TRBD2. CDR1 is SGHNT and CDR2 is YYREEE in the germline V gene (reference sequence). V lost 0 bases to trimming and J lost 3 bases; unmatched junction nucleotides: 5. The CDR3 runs to 16 residues.